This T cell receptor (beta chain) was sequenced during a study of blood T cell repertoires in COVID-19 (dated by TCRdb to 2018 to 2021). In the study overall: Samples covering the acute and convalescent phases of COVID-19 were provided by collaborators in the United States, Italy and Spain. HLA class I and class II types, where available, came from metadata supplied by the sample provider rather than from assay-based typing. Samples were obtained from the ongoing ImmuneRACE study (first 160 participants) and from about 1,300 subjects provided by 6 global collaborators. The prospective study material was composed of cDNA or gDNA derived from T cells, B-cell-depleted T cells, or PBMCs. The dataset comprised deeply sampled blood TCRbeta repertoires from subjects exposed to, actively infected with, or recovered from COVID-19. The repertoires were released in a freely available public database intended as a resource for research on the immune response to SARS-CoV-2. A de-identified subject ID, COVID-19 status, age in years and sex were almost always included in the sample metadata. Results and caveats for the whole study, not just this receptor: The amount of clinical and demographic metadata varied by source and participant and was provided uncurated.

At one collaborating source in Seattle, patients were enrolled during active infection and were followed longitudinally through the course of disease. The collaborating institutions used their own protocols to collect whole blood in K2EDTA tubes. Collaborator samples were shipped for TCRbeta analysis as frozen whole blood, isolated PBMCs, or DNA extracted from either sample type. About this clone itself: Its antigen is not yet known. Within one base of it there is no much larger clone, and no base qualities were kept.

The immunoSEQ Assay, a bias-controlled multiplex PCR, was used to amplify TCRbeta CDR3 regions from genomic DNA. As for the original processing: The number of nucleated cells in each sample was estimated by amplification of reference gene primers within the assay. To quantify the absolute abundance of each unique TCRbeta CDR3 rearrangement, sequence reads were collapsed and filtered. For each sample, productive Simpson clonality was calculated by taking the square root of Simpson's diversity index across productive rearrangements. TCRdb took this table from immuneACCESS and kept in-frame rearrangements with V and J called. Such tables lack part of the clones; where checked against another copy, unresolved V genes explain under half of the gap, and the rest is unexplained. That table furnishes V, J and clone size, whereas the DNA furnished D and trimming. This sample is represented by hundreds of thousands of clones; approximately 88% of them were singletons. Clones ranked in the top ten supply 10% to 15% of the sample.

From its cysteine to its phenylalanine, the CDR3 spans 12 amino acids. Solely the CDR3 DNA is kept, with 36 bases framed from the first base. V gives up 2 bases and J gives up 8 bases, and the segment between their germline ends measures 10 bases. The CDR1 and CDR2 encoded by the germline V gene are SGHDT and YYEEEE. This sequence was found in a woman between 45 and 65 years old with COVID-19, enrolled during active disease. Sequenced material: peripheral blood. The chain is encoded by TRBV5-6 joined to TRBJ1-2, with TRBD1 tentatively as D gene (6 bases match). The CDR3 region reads CASSFSRGGYTF. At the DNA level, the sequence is TGTGCCAGCAGCTTCTCCAGGGGAGGCTACACCTTC.